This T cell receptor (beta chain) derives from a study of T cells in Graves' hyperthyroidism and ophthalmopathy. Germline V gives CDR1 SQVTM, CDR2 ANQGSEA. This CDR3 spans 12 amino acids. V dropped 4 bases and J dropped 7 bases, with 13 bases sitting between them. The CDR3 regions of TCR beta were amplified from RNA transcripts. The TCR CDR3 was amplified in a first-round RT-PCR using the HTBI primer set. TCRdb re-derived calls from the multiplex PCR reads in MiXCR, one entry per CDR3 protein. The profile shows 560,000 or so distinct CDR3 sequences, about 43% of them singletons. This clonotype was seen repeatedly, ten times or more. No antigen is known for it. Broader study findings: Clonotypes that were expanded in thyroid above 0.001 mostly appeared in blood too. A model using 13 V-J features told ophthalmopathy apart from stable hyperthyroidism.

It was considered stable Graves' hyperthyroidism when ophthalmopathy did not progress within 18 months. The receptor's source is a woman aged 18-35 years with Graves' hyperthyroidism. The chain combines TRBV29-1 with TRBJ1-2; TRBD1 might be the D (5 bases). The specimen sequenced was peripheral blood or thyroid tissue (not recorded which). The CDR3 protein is CSVVGVVGGYTF. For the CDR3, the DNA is TGCAGCGTTGTGGGGGTTGTCGGTGGCTACACCTTC.